The source of this T cell receptor beta chain is a study of cytomegalovirus exposure and HLA in healthy donors. This PCR relied on a set of 60 Vbeta primers and 13 Jbeta primers. The assay was immunoSEQ multiplex PCR, and TCRdb's table has in-frame clones only and misses some. The sample table sets out tens of thousands of clones. General study results and limits: On later analysis, the bulk of CMV-associated TCR beta chains appeared to be HLA-restricted. The study assumed roughly uniform donor sequencing depth for presence/absence analyses.

V was shortened by 0 bases and J by 0 bases, with 11 bases between the two germline ends. CDR1 SGHRS and CDR2 YFSETQ come from the germline V gene. CDR3 length: 16 amino acids. Of note for this clone: Its antigen is as yet unknown.

Specimen: PBMCs. This TCR was recovered from a woman aged 30 to 39 in good health and CMV-seronegative. J is TRBJ2-3 and V is TRBV5-1; the D gene is possibly TRBD1 (5 bases). The CDR3 nucleotides read TGCGCCAGCAGCTTGGCCCAGGGTTGGAGCACAGATACGCAGTATTTT. Translating gives CASSLAQGWSTDTQYF. Supplemented by reference TRBV5-1 and TRBJ2-3, the full variable domain reads KAGVTQTPRYLIKTRGQQVTLSCSPISGHRSVSWYQQTPGQGLQFLFEYFSETQRNKGNFPGRFSGRQFSNSRSEMNVSTLELGDSALYLCASSLAQGWSTDTQYFGPGTRLTVL.